One and the same sample provided the 17 T cell receptor beta chains below, sequenced in a study of T cell responses to AZD1222 COVID-19 vaccine. Sequenced by immunoSEQ multiplex PCR; TCRdb stores in-frame clones only, minus some. The repertoire consists of fewer than 200,000 clones, with 94% occurring once and the leading ten covering about 1.5%. This specimen consisted of peripheral blood, obtained 28 days after the second AZD1222 dose. All receptors come from an adult who received the AZD1222 COVID-19 vaccine.

This chain connects TRBV4-1 to TRBJ2-1; 7 bases are shared with TRBD2. Trimming took 7 bases from V and 8 from J; bases not matched to a gene: 11. The length of the CDR3 is 14 residues. From germline, CDR1 is MGHRA and CDR2 YSYEKL. This chain's CDR3 is CASNFGLAGDEQFF. DNA of the CDR3: TGCGCCAGCAATTTTGGGCTGGCGGGGGATGAGCAGTTCTTC.

V usage is TRBV5-5 and J usage is TRBJ1-1, with unresolved D. The CDR3 extends over 15 amino acids. From germline, CDR1 is SGHKS and CDR2 YYEKEE (reference sequence). The V and J ends lost 2 bases and 1 base respectively, with 12 bases between them. CDR3 coding DNA: TGTGCCAGCAGCTTTACCGGCACCCCGAACACTGAAGCTTTCTTT. This encodes CASSFTGTPNTEAFF.

This chain uses TRBV19 with TRBJ1-2; D not certain. Germline V gives CDR1 LNHDA, CDR2 SQIVND (reference sequence). V was pared by 5 bases and J by 6 bases, with 16 bases between. This CDR3 is 14 amino acids long. CDR3 region: CASSHFVGNHGYTF. Written as DNA, the CDR3 is TGTGCCAGTAGTCACTTTGTGGGAAACCATGGCTACACCTTC.

This clone was recorded only once. V usage is TRBV5-5 and J usage is TRBJ2-5; 9 nucleotides line up with TRBD2. CDR1 SGHKS and CDR2 YYEKEE come from the germline V gene (reference sequence). V shed 4 bases, J shed 7 bases, and the junction held 8 bases outside the gene matches. CDR3 length: 14 amino acids. Here the CDR3 DNA reads TGTGCCAGCAGCGGGGGACTAGCCGGCGGGACCCAGTACTTC. Translation: CASSGGLAGGTQYF.

The chain carries TRBV6-1 and TRBJ2-4; D call uncertain. V lost 3 bases, J lost 0 bases, and 6 bases lay in between. Germline lookup yields CDR1 MNHNS and CDR2 SASEGT. The CDR3 has 14 residues. CDR3 amino acids: CASSEGIAKNIQYF. CDR3 sequence (DNA): TGTGCCAGCAGTGAGGGGATAGCCAAAAACATTCAGTACTTC.

This chain links TRBV3-1 (or the pseudogene TRBV3-2) with TRBJ2-5, with 10 bases fitting TRBD2. The CDR3 contains 15 residues. Germline V gives CDR1 LGHDT, CDR2 YNNKEL (reference sequence). J gave up 4 bases and V 1 base, and 3 bases lay outside the gene matches. CDR3 DNA: TGTGCCAGCAGCCAAGCCGGACTAGCGGTAGAGACCCAGTACTTC. It encodes CASSQAGLAVETQYF.

The chain's CDR3 is CASSQDLLAGGSYNEQFF. CDR3 DNA: TGTGCCAGCAGCCAAGATCTGCTAGCGGGGGGCTCCTACAATGAGCAGTTCTTC. The V and J genes are TRBV14 and TRBJ2-1; 11 bases match TRBD2. This CDR3 is built from 18 residues. V gave up 0 bases and J gave up 0 bases; unmatched junction bases: 4. Per the germline V gene, CDR1 is SGHDN and CDR2 is FVKESK. The variable domain in full, completed from reference TRBV14 and TRBJ2-1, reads EAGVTQFPSHSVIEKGQTVTLRCDPISGHDNLYWYRRVMGKEIKFLLHFVKESKQDESGMPNNRFLAERTGGTYSTLKVQPAELEDSGVYFCASSQDLLAGGSYNEQFFGPGTRLTVL.

This clone occurred once. The chain employs TRBV7-9 and TRBJ1-3, with D unresolved. Germline V CDR1 and CDR2: SEHNR, FQNEAQ (reference sequence). V lost 7 bases and J lost 0, with 10 bases in between. This CDR3 is built from 14 residues. The CDR3 bases are TGTGCCAGCACCATTTTAGGCTCTGGAAACACCATATATTTT. It is translated as CASTILGSGNTIYF.

The chain combines TRBV4-3 with TRBJ2-3, with TRBD1 as a possible D gene (6 bases). CDR1 is LGHNA and CDR2 is YSLEER in the germline V gene. The CDR3 has 15 residues. Between the trimmed V and J ends, which lost 1 base and 4 bases, there was a span of 12 bases. This chain's CDR3 is CASSQVQGPSDTQYF. CDR3 DNA: TGCGCCAGCAGCCAAGTGCAGGGGCCGTCAGATACGCAGTATTTT.

The chain carries TRBV15 and TRBJ2-2; possibly TRBD1 or TRBD2 for D (5 bases each). V lost 3 bases and J 6 bases, leaving 20 bases between the germline ends. Germline CDR1 reads LNHNV; CDR2 reads YYDKDF (reference sequence). The CDR3 totals 17 residues. The CDR3 here is CATSSPGTGRVSGELFF. The CDR3 coding sequence is TGTGCCACCAGCAGCCCCGGGACGGGCCGGGTCTCCGGGGAGCTGTTTTTT.

The J gene is TRBJ2-5, the V gene TRBV5-4; 10 nucleotides match TRBD2. This CDR3 contains 20 residues. Germline V lookup: CDR1 SGHNT, CDR2 YYREEE (reference sequence). Trimming took 5 bases from V and 1 from J; bases not matched to a gene: 20. CDR3 protein: CASSRLGRGLSSGGQETQYF. The CDR3 DNA follows: TGTGCCAGCAGTCGCTTAGGCAGGGGTTTGTCTAGCGGGGGCCAAGAGACCCAGTACTTC.

The genes are TRBV19 and TRBJ2-7; 11 bases are a match to TRBD2. CDR1 and CDR2 (germline): LNHDA, SQIVND (reference sequence). Trimming at V came to 3 bases and at J to 6 bases, leaving 10 bases not matched to a gene. The CDR3 sequence is 16 residues long. The CDR3 coding sequence is TGTGCCAGTAGTATCCGACTAGCGGGACCAGGGGGCGAGCAGTACTTC. As protein: CASSIRLAGPGGEQYF.

The CDR3 protein is CASSPPGRYTEAFF. DNA of the CDR3: TGTGCCAGCTCACCACCGGGGAGATACACTGAAGCTTTCTTT. The V call is TRBV18, the J call TRBJ1-1; D is unclear. Trimming pared 0 bases from V and 3 bases from J, leaving 8 bases between. Per germline, CDR1 KGHSH and CDR2 LQKENI. The CDR3 loop spans 14 amino acids.

The chain carries TRBV7-6 and TRBJ1-1, with no clear D. Trimming left V 3 bases short and J 3 bases short, with 8 bases between. The CDR3 is 13 residues long. Germline V gene data show CDR1 as SGHVS and CDR2 as FNYEAQ. The CDR3 sequence: CASSFQSYTEAFF. CDR3 in DNA: TGTGCCAGCAGCTTTCAGTCGTACACTGAAGCTTTCTTT.

This clone was detected only once. The chain combines TRBV5-4 with TRBJ2-5; a possible D gene is TRBD1 (6 bases). The CDR3 loop spans 15 amino acids. The ends were cut back, 4 bases at V and 5 bases at J, with 18 bases in the middle. Germline V gene data show CDR1 as SGHNT and CDR2 as YYREEE (reference sequence). In DNA form, the CDR3 reads TGTGCCAGCAGCCTAATCTCGACAGGATACGAGACCCAGTACTTC. Its protein product is CASSLISTGYETQYF.

The J gene is TRBJ1-2, the V gene TRBV27, with D tentatively TRBD1 (6 bases). V lost 8 bases and J 1 base, leaving 20 bases between the germline ends. Per germline, CDR1 MNHEY and CDR2 SMNVEV (reference sequence). CDR3 size: 16 residues. The CDR3 loop is CASARKQGRVNYGYTF. DNA of the CDR3: TGTGCCAGCGCAAGGAAACAGGGCAGAGTTAACTATGGCTACACCTTC.

This rearrangement joins TRBV10-3 to TRBJ1-2; tentatively, D is TRBD1 (5 bases). Germline V gene data show CDR1 as ENHRY and CDR2 as SYGVKD. The CDR3 spans 13 residues. V was clipped by 7 bases and J by 8 bases, with 17 bases between them. The CDR3 DNA reads TGTGCCATCAATACGCCTCCCTGGGACGGCTACACCTTC. This gives the protein CAINTPPWDGYTF.